This TCR beta chain stems from a study of T-cell reconstitution after alpha-beta-depleted transplantation in children. This clonotype has more than one count but fewer than ten. Antigen unknown. The study, taken as a whole, reports: The origin of alpha-beta T cells about two months after transplant was reportedly several hundred expanded graft clones. At the one-year point after transplant, T-cell counts and TCRbeta diversity were found to come mostly from T cells that had been newly produced. Certain patients had high TCRbeta diversity at day 60, and it came from recipient T cells and thymic progenitors that survived.

Unique molecular identifiers were incorporated when the TCRbeta library was constructed. A single record per CDR3 protein comes from TCRdb applying MiXCR to the PCR reads. Among about 830,000 distinct CDR3 sequences listed, approximately 15% were seen once. This CDR3 has 14 residues. V gave up 6 bases and J gave up 7 bases; unmatched junction bases: 11. The chain joins TRBV12-3 or TRBV12-4 to TRBJ1-2; TRBD1 matches at 7 bases. Here the sequenced sample was PBMCs, mostly from graft donor cells, taken 360 days after TCRalphabeta/CD19-depleted stem cell transplant. This TCR was recovered from a male patient between 10 and 17 years old who had a stem cell transplant for acute lymphoblastic leukemia, so the T cells may come from the graft donor. CDR3: CASSWDSPLGGYTF. The DNA for the CDR3 is TGTGCCAGCAGCTGGGACAGCCCACTTGGTGGCTACACCTTC.